Each of the 25 T cell receptor beta chains below was sequenced from the same sample in a study of T cell responses to AZD1222 COVID-19 vaccine. Here immunoSEQ multiplex PCR was the method, and the copy in TCRdb shows in-frame clones only, minus some. This table holds more than 95,000 clones, roughly 90% found once. Material: peripheral blood, obtained on day 0 of MenACWY control vaccination. These receptors all stem from an adult in good health.

This clone appeared a single time. V and J are TRBV5-6 and TRBJ1-6; D might be TRBD1 (5 bases). Trimming removed 4 bases from V and 14 bases from J, with 19 bases in between. This CDR3 comprises 14 residues. Germline V gene lookup returns CDR1 SGHDT and CDR2 YYEEEE. CDR3 in DNA: TGTGCCAGCAGCGCCGGGACGGAGATACTGGCCCTCCACTTT. It is translated as CASSAGTEILALHF.

The table lists this clone with a count of one. The rearrangement uses TRBV2 and TRBJ2-7; D is possibly TRBD1 (5 bases). V was shortened by 7 bases and J by 2 bases, with 12 bases between the two germline ends. The length of the CDR3 is 13 residues. The V gene's germline CDR1 is SNHLY and CDR2 FYNNEI. CDR3 nucleotides: TGTGCCAGCAAGGTTGACAGCGCCTACGAGCAGTACTTC. Its translation: CASKVDSAYEQYF. Filled out from reference TRBV2 and TRBJ2-7, the complete variable domain reads EPEVTQTPSHQVTQMGQEVILRCVPISNHLYFYWYRQILGQKVEFLVSFYNNEISEKSEIFDDQFSVERPDGSNFTLKIRSTKLEDSAMYFCASKVDSAYEQYFGPGTRLTVT.

The chain links TRBV3-1 (or the pseudogene TRBV3-2) to TRBJ2-7, with unresolved D. Per germline, CDR1 LGHDT and CDR2 YNNKEL (reference sequence). The CDR3 is 14 amino acids. Between the trimmed V and J ends, which lost 1 base and 6 bases, there was a span of 13 bases. CDR3 bases: TGTGCCAGCAGCCAAGCCCTTCGGATTGCCGAGCAGTACTTC. Amino acids: CASSQALRIAEQYF.

This clone showed up just a few times. This chain uses TRBV6-5 with TRBJ1-1, with D perhaps TRBD1 (5 bases). V was shortened by 8 bases and J by 11 bases, with 15 bases between the two germline ends. Germline V gives CDR1 MNHEY, CDR2 SVGAGI. This CDR3 is 11 amino acids long. CDR3 DNA: TGTGCCAGCCTACGGCAGGGACGGGCTTTCTTT. As protein: CASLRQGRAFF.

V gene TRBV11-2 combines with J gene TRBJ1-1; TRBD1 might be the D (6 bases). Trimming left V 1 base short and J 0 bases short, with 18 bases between. The CDR3 extends over 18 amino acids. Germline CDR1 and CDR2: SGHAT and FQNNGV. The CDR3: CASSLGELITGLNTEAFF. CDR3 nucleotides: TGTGCCAGCAGCTTAGGGGAGTTAATAACAGGGCTGAACACTGAAGCTTTCTTT.

The chain is built from TRBV19 and TRBJ1-1; D might be TRBD1 (5 bases). The length of the CDR3 is 13 residues. Between the trimmed V and J ends, which lost 3 bases and 2 bases, there was a span of 7 bases. Germline V CDR1 and CDR2: LNHDA, SQIVND (reference sequence). The CDR3 spells CASSIQGNTEAFF. CDR3 nucleotides: TGTGCCAGTAGTATTCAGGGTAACACTGAAGCTTTCTTT.

CDR3 DNA: TGTGCCAGCAGCTTAGGACTAGCGGGAGAGAATGATGAGCAGTTCTTC. It translates to CASSLGLAGENDEQFF. This chain connects TRBV7-3 to TRBJ2-1; 13 bases agree with TRBD2. The V and J ends lost 2 bases and 8 bases, in that order; junction bases with no gene match: 6. This CDR3 is built from 16 residues. Per the germline V gene, CDR1 is SGHTA and CDR2 is FQGTGA.

A single count supports this clone. The rearrangement links TRBV7-9 to TRBJ2-7; D gene uncertain. The CDR3 length is 13 residues. Trimming shortened V by 1 base and J by 5 bases, and 9 bases separated the two germline ends. The V gene's germline CDR1 is SEHNR and CDR2 FQNEAQ (reference sequence). CDR3 in DNA: TGTGCCAGCAGCTTAGATGTCGGTGACGAGCAGTACTTC. Protein sequence: CASSLDVGDEQYF. The complete variable domain, with remaining parts taken from reference TRBV7-9 and TRBJ2-7, reads DTGVSQNPRHKITKRGQNVTFRCDPISEHNRLYWYRQTLGQGPEFLTYFQNEAQLEKSRLLSDRFSAERPKGSFSTLEIQRTEQGDSAMYLCASSLDVGDEQYFGPGTRLTVT.

DNA of the CDR3: TGTGCCAGCAGCCTTCGGACAGGGGGCTTCGATGAGCAGTTCTTC. It specifies CASSLRTGGFDEQFF. The chain has TRBV5-4 and TRBJ2-1, with TRBD1 matching over 11 bases. V lost 4 bases to trimming and J lost 8 bases; unmatched junction nucleotides: 8. Germline V CDR1 and CDR2: SGHNT, YYREEE (reference sequence). The CDR3 spans 15 residues.

The chain employs TRBV5-1 and TRBJ2-7; D is unclear. The germline V gene has CDR1 SGHRS and CDR2 YFSETQ. The length of the CDR3 is 15 residues. V was cut by 0 bases and J by 4 bases, with 14 bases left in between. The CDR3 reads CASSLARNVWYEQYF. Here the CDR3 DNA reads TGCGCCAGCAGCTTGGCACGGAATGTTTGGTACGAGCAGTACTTC.

CDR3 nucleotides: TGTGCCACCAGTGAGCGGGGCAATGAGCAGTTCTTC. It is translated as CATSERGNEQFF. This sequence joins TRBV24-1 and TRBJ2-1, with D perhaps matching TRBD2 (6 bases). The CDR3 contains 12 residues. V was shortened by 4 bases and J by 6 bases, with 6 bases between the two germline ends. In germline, CDR1 is KGHDR, CDR2 SFDVKD.

This clone was counted once. The rearrangement uses TRBV5-1 and TRBJ2-3; 7 positions match TRBD1. V shed 1 base, J shed 2 bases, and the junction held 4 bases outside the gene matches. Germline V gene lookup returns CDR1 SGHRS and CDR2 YFSETQ. CDR3 length: 15 amino acids. The CDR3 sequence is CASSLTQGNTDTQYF. In nucleotides, the CDR3 is TGCGCCAGCAGCTTGACACAGGGGAACACAGATACGCAGTATTTT.

CDR3 loop: CASNTRGYNEQFF. The DNA for the CDR3 is TGTGCCAGCAACACCCGGGGGTACAATGAGCAGTTCTTC. The chain links TRBV12-3 or TRBV12-4 to TRBJ2-1; D may be TRBD2 (6 bases). This CDR3 is built from 13 residues. The V end was cut by 7 bases, the J end by 4 bases, with 11 bases between.

This chain links TRBV30 with TRBJ2-3, with 10 bases identical to TRBD2. The CDR3 spans 15 residues. Germline trimming cut 3 bases from V and 10 bases from J; bases unmatched to any gene: 13. CDR1 is GTSNPN, CDR2 SVGIG, per germline (reference sequence). CDR3 sequence reads: CAWRVKGLASLAQYF. CDR3 in DNA: TGTGCCTGGAGGGTTAAGGGACTAGCGTCTCTTGCGCAGTATTTT.

This clone has a single count. Within the sample, other DNA sequences also encode this same CDR3. The chain carries TRBV6-5 and TRBJ1-3; D remains ambiguous. The length of the CDR3 is 13 residues. Per the germline V gene, CDR1 is MNHEY and CDR2 is SVGAGI. V lost 8 bases and J lost 0, with 8 bases in between. The CDR3 DNA is TGTGCCAGCGGCCCTAACTCTGGAAACACCATATATTTT. Its translation is CASGPNSGNTIYF.

V gene TRBV18 combines with J gene TRBJ1-4; 7 bases align to TRBD1. There are 14 residues in the CDR3. Germline CDR1 KGHSH, CDR2 LQKENI. Trimming took 5 bases from V and 8 from J; bases not matched to a gene: 8. CDR3 amino acids: CASSFDRVKEKLFF. The CDR3 DNA reads as TGTGCCAGCTCATTCGACAGGGTTAAAGAAAAACTGTTTTTT.

This clone was observed once. The chain has TRBV9 and TRBJ1-2, with 8 bases fitting TRBD1. V gave up 0 bases and J gave up 6 bases; unmatched junction bases: 7. Looked up from germline, CDR1 is SGDLS and CDR2 is YYNGEE. The length of the CDR3 is 15 residues. The CDR3 nucleotides read TGTGCCAGCAGCGTAGACCCAGGGGGCTTTAATGGCTACACCTTC. Amino acids: CASSVDPGGFNGYTF.

V usage is TRBV30 and J usage is TRBJ2-7; weak D call: TRBD1 (6 bases). V dropped 1 base and J dropped 7 bases, with 8 bases sitting between them. This CDR3 contains 11 residues. CDR1 is GTSNPN and CDR2 is SVGIG in the germline V gene (reference sequence). CDR3 residues: CAWSGGGEQYF. The CDR3 DNA sequence: TGTGCCTGGAGTGGAGGGGGTGAGCAGTACTTC.

This clone turned up a few times. V is TRBV10-3 and J is TRBJ2-7; 9 nucleotides agree with TRBD2. V dropped 4 bases and J dropped 1; count of bases not matched to a gene: 2. CDR1 and CDR2 (germline): ENHRY, SYGVKD. This CDR3 has 14 amino acids. CDR3 nucleotide sequence: TGTGCCATCAGTGCCGCGGGAGGGTCCTACGAGCAGTACTTC. This encodes CAISAAGGSYEQYF.

The V and J genes are TRBV11-2 and TRBJ2-3; D call uncertain. The V and J ends lost 5 bases and 3 bases respectively, with 18 bases between them. The CDR3 covers 16 residues. Germline values: CDR1 SGHAT, CDR2 FQNNGV. Written as DNA, the CDR3 is TGTGCCAGCAGCCCGAAGAGACGACCGAGTACAGATACGCAGTATTTT. It codes for CASSPKRRPSTDTQYF. The full variable domain, with the rest looked up from reference TRBV11-2 and TRBJ2-3, is EAGVAQSPRYKIIEKRQSVAFWCNPISGHATLYWYQQILGQGPKLLIQFQNNGVVDDSQLPKDRFSAERLKGVDSTLKIQPAKLEDSAVYLCASSPKRRPSTDTQYFGPGTRLTVL.

The V and J genes are TRBV12-3 or TRBV12-4 and TRBJ2-3, with D uncertain. The CDR3 length is 13 residues. The V end lost 2 bases, the J end lost 5 bases, and 8 bases lay between the germline ends. CDR3 in amino acids: CASSLSSLDTQYF. The CDR3 nucleotides are TGTGCCAGCAGTTTATCCTCGTTAGATACGCAGTATTTT.

The V and J genes are TRBV19 and TRBJ1-6; 8 bases are a match to TRBD1. V was pared by 6 bases and J by 7 bases, with 14 bases of the junction left unmatched. CDR1 is LNHDA and CDR2 is SQIVND in the germline V gene (reference sequence). This CDR3 region has 17 residues. The chain's CDR3 is CASSPGAGGFGNSPLHF. The DNA for the CDR3 is TGTGCCAGTAGCCCCGGGGCAGGGGGCTTTGGAAATTCACCCCTCCACTTT.

The chain is built from TRBV19 and TRBJ1-5, with D maybe TRBD1 (5 bases). Trimming left V 8 bases short and J 3 bases short, with 14 bases between. Germline V gene sequence: CDR1 LNHDA, CDR2 SQIVND (reference sequence). CDR3 length: 14 amino acids. CDR3 nucleotide sequence: TGTGCCAGTTCCCGGGACCTCTTCAATCAGCCCCAGCATTTT. Translated, it gives CASSRDLFNQPQHF.

This clone appeared a few times. The J gene is TRBJ1-3, the V gene TRBV24-1; tentatively, D is TRBD1 (5 bases). Trimming removed 3 bases at V and 4 bases at J, with 9 bases between. This CDR3 contains 14 residues. The germline CDR1 and CDR2 sequences are KGHDR and SFDVKD. The CDR3 sequence is CATSDTRGGNTIYF. DNA for the CDR3: TGTGCCACCAGTGATACAAGGGGAGGAAACACCATATATTTT.

V and J are TRBV4-2 and TRBJ2-7, with TRBD2 as a possible D gene (6 bases). V lost 4 bases, J lost 3 bases, and 19 bases lay in between. In germline, CDR1 is LGHNA, CDR2 YNFKEQ. CDR3 length: 16 residues. The CDR3 protein is CASSPQTGTGGYEQYF. CDR3 sequence (DNA): TGTGCCAGCAGCCCTCAGACCGGGACTGGGGGCTACGAGCAGTACTTC.